This paragraph reports one TCR beta chain. What it recognizes is unknown. The junction does not match germline at one end; this may be a read error. New diagnoses, under 2 months' duration, and ages 18 to 65 characterized the hyperthyroidism patients. This entry is derived from a study of Graves' ophthalmopathy and Graves' hyperthyroidism. The CDR3 runs to 15 residues. Germline CDR1 is MDHEN and CDR2 is SYDVKM. RNA transcripts were the template, and TCR beta CDR3 regions were amplified from them. The workflow started with a first-round RT-PCR run with HTBI primers and then moved on to a second-round multiplex PCR. MiXCR was run by TCRdb on the multiplex PCR reads, yielding one entry per CDR3 protein. Among approximately 540,000 distinct CDR3 sequences, about two fifths were seen once, and the ten largest hold approximately 4.1%. Notes on the study in general: Both an approximately 71% sensitivity and an approximately 72% specificity characterized the model's predictions of ophthalmopathy progression.

Sequenced sample: peripheral blood or thyroid tissue (not recorded which). The sequence came from an adult man with Graves' hyperthyroidism. The V call is TRBV28, the J call TRBJ2-2; 8 bases match TRBD1. CDR3 bases: TGTGCCAGCAGTTTTGACAGGGGAAGGACCGGGGAGCTGCTTTTT. The encoded protein is CASSFDRGRTGELLF.